Given below is one TCR beta chain in context. Assay: immunoSEQ multiplex PCR; the TCRdb copy retains only in-frame clones and omits some. This sample yields several thousand clones, of which approximately 80% are seen a single time; about 9.4% belongs to the top ten. This record belongs to a study of blood T cell repertoires in COVID-19. Germline CDR1 reads SGHNT; CDR2 reads YENEEA. The junction had 7 bases not matched to a gene; V was cut back by 5 bases and J by 2 bases. The CDR3 length is 16 residues. The material sequenced was peripheral blood. The chain couples TRBV11-3 to TRBJ2-5; 11 nucleotides match TRBD2. The source is a human donor in a cohort sampled during active COVID-19. The CDR3 nucleotides are TGTGCCAGCAGCGCAGGGGGACTAGCGGCTCAAGAGACCCAGTACTTC. Translating it yields CASSAGGLAAQETQYF.